This section outlines one TCR beta chain sequence together with its context. In the authors' workflow: Amplification from reference gene primers served as the basis for estimated nucleated cell counts. Clones were sequenced by immunoSEQ multiplex PCR, and TCRdb holds only the in-frame ones, with some missing. V and J calls and clone size are copied from that table; D and trimming were computed from the DNA. The sample has 200,000 to 250,000 clones, over 80% seen once; the top ten hold 2% to 3%. This record comes from a study of blood T cell repertoires in COVID-19. Study as a whole: COVID-19 samples collected from the United States, Italy and Spain covered acute and convalescent phases. PBMCs, B-cell-depleted T cells, or T cells provided the cDNA or gDNA that made up the material.

A Seattle source enrolled patients during active infection and followed them longitudinally. Trimming took 4 bases from V and 4 from J; bases not matched to a gene: 8. Germline CDR1 is SGHRS and CDR2 is YFSETQ. CDR3 length: 17 amino acids. Source material: peripheral blood. This clonotype was sampled from a man aged 25-45 years with COVID-19, enrolled during active disease. The rearrangement links TRBV5-1 to TRBJ2-1; the match to TRBD2 covers 13 bases. The chain's CDR3 is CASSPLLAGGRYNEQFF. The CDR3 nucleotides read TGCGCCAGCAGCCCATTACTAGCGGGGGGGCGTTACAATGAGCAGTTCTTC.